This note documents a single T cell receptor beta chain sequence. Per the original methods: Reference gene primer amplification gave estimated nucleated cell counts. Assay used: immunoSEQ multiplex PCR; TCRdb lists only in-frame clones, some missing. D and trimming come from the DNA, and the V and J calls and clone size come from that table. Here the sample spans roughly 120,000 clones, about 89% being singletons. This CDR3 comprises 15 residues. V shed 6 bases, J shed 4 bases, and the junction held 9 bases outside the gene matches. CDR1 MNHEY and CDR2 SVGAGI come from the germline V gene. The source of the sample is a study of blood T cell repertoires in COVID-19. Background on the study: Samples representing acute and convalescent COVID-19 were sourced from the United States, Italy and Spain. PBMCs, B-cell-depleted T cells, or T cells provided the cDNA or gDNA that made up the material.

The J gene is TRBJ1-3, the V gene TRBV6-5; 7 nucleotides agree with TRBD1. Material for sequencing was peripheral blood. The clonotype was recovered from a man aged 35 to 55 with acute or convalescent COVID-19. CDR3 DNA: TGTGCCAGCAGGCCACAGGGGTTAGGGGGAAACACCATATATTTT. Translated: CASRPQGLGGNTIYF.